These T cell receptor beta chains were read from a single sample in a study of control samples from healthy donors and cancer patients. Measured with immunoSEQ multiplex PCR; TCRdb has only the in-frame clones, and not every one. The repertoire holds around 170,000 clones, with around nine tenths as singletons. The sample comprised blood. All receptors derive from a woman aged 25 to 39 in good health. Both conserved end residues are part of each CDR3. D genes are given only for firm matches. Part of the rows lack a size; the others show once, few, many or a class for expanded clones.

v_call,cdr3_length,d_call,clone_size,j_call,cdr3_aa,cdr3_nt
TRBV19,16,TRBD1,NA,TRBJ1-2,CASSVPRVQGAAGYTF,TGTGCCAGTAGTGTTCCGCGGGTACAGGGGGCTGCTGGCTACACCTTC
TRBV19,15,TRBD2,NA,TRBJ2-7,CASSPGLAGNYEQYF,TGTGCCAGTAGTCCGGGACTAGCGGGTAATTACGAGCAGTACTTC
TRBV4-1,15,NA,NA,TRBJ1-4,CASSQVGAGSEKLFF,TGCGCCAGCAGCCAAGTTGGGGCGGGGAGTGAAAAACTGTTTTTT
TRBV14,15,NA,NA,TRBJ1-1,CASSQGLRGRTEAFF,TGTGCCAGCAGCCAGGGGCTTAGGGGAAGGACTGAAGCTTTCTTT
TRBV6-2/TRBV6-3,17,TRBD2,NA,TRBJ2-5,CASSNPLAGGDQETQYF,TGTGCCAGCAGCAACCCGCTAGCGGGGGGAGACCAAGAGACCCAGTACTTC
TRBV7-2,16,NA,NA,TRBJ2-2,CASSFGLKPITGELFF,TGTGCCAGCAGCTTCGGCCTAAAACCTATCACCGGGGAGCTGTTTTTT
TRBV5-6,17,NA,NA,TRBJ2-1,CASSLSVDGRSYNEQFF,TGTGCCAGCAGCTTGTCGGTGGACGGAAGGAGCTACAATGAGCAGTTCTTC
TRBV2,14,NA,NA,TRBJ1-3,CASMRSGAGNTIYF,TGTGCCAGCATGCGGTCAGGGGCTGGAAACACCATATATTTT
TRBV29-1,11,NA,NA,TRBJ2-7,CSVTRGIEQYF,TGCAGCGTTACTAGGGGGATCGAGCAGTACTTC
TRBV5-1,15,NA,NA,TRBJ2-7,CASSSRRGAAYEQYF,TGCGCCAGCAGCTCTCGCAGGGGGGCGGCCTACGAGCAGTACTTC
TRBV5-8,17,TRBD1,NA,TRBJ1-4,CASRVTGGRLTNEKLFF,TGTGCCAGCAGGGTGACAGGGGGCCGTTTAACTAATGAAAAACTGTTTTTT
TRBV5-1,19,TRBD2,NA,TRBJ2-7,CASSLGTSGSFLSSYEQYF,TGCGCCAGCAGCTTAGGGACTAGCGGGAGCTTCCTAAGCTCCTACGAGCAGTACTTC
TRBV7-9,17,NA,NA,TRBJ1-1,CASSRWTAAVPNTEAFF,TGTGCCAGCAGCCGTTGGACCGCTGCCGTGCCGAACACTGAAGCTTTCTTT
TRBV29-1,13,NA,NA,TRBJ1-5,CSSSDGDNQPQHF,TGCAGCTCCTCCGATGGTGACAATCAGCCCCAGCATTTT
TRBV7-9,16,NA,NA,TRBJ2-1,CASSFSGGVAYNEQFF,TGTGCCAGCAGCTTTTCAGGAGGGGTGGCCTACAATGAGCAGTTCTTC
TRBV7-9,16,NA,once,TRBJ1-5,CASSLWRENGNQPQHF,TGTGCCAGCAGCTTATGGAGGGAGAATGGCAATCAGCCCCAGCATTTT
TRBV2,15,TRBD2,NA,TRBJ2-1,CASSVPAGLNNEQFF,TGTGCCAGCAGTGTCCCAGCGGGACTTAACAATGAGCAGTTCTTC
TRBV5-1,15,NA,NA,TRBJ2-3,CASSIDRRSTDTQYF,TGCGCCAGCAGCATCGACAGGAGGAGCACAGATACGCAGTATTTT
TRBV4-2,14,NA,once,TRBJ1-1,CASSQGTQAYEAFF,TGTGCCAGCAGCCAAGGTACCCAGGCATATGAAGCTTTCTTT
TRBV30,14,NA,NA,TRBJ1-3,CAWRRGGSGNTIYF,TGTGCCTGGAGGAGGGGGGGCTCTGGAAACACCATATATTTT
TRBV10-3,13,NA,NA,TRBJ1-1,CAIRVDLNTEAFF,TGTGCCATCAGAGTAGACCTGAACACTGAAGCTTTCTTT
TRBV6-5,15,TRBD1,once,TRBJ1-6,CASNLQGASNSPLHF,TGTGCCAGCAATCTACAGGGGGCATCTAATTCACCCCTCCACTTT
TRBV2,14,NA,NA,TRBJ1-1,CASNPTGTNTEAFF,TGTGCCAGCAATCCCACAGGAACGAACACTGAAGCTTTCTTT
TRBV6-1,13,NA,NA,TRBJ2-2,CASSERGSGELFF,TGTGCCAGCAGTGAGCGGGGATCCGGGGAGCTGTTTTTT
TRBV7-9,14,NA,NA,TRBJ2-3,CASGLTTYTDTQYF,TGTGCCAGCGGATTGACTACGTACACAGATACGCAGTATTTT
TRBV3-1/TRBV3-2,13,NA,NA,TRBJ1-2,CASSYTGTSGYTF,TGTGCCAGCAGCTATACCGGGACGTCTGGCTACACCTTC
TRBV5-1,16,TRBD2,NA,TRBJ2-3,CASSLSNLAGVPTQYF,TGCGCCAGCAGCTTGAGTAACCTAGCGGGAGTTCCCACGCAGTATTTT
TRBV3-1/TRBV3-2,13,NA,NA,TRBJ1-2,CASSQGAGTGYTF,TGTGCCAGCAGCCAAGGGGCAGGGACGGGCTACACCTTC